This T cell receptor beta chain was sequenced during a study of post-analysis software for immune sequencing data. Study-wide results and limits: Strong co-clustering by F measure linked samples that shared a preparation batch. Controls showed significantly higher normalized Chao1 diversity than did multiple sclerosis patients. Five or six TRBV segments, TRBV5-6, TRBV5-1 and TRBV20-1 among them, were found more frequent in patients than controls.

CDR1 is SGHAT and CDR2 is FQNNGV in the germline V gene. The CDR3 spans 16 residues. The ends were cut back, 4 bases at V and 2 bases at J, with 17 bases in the middle. This clonotype has just one count. Its antigen is still unknown. Unique-molecular-identifier-tagged TCR beta cDNA libraries were used. MiXCR, applied by TCRdb to the PCR reads, yields one record per CDR3 protein. Of just over 250,000 distinct CDR3 sequences listed, 35% to 45% are singletons. The TCR sequence derives from a girl between 10 and 17 years old with multiple sclerosis. V usage is TRBV11-2 and J usage is TRBJ2-5, with D maybe TRBD2 (7 bases). The sequencing input was blood. The CDR3 loop reads CASSSKRDIGQETQYF. DNA of the CDR3: TGTGCCAGCAGCTCGAAGCGGGACATTGGGCAAGAGACCCAGTACTTC.